This T cell receptor beta chain was sequenced in a study of lymphopenia after photon versus proton radiotherapy. General study findings and limits: Relative stability marked proton patients; photon patients lost diversity and naive cells.

About this clone: Its antigen is unknown.

TCRdb keeps only in-frame clones here, not all; method: immunoSEQ multiplex PCR. The repertoire includes more than 15,000 clones, just under 85% of them detected once, and roughly 2.8% sits in the top ten. The TCR was taken from a woman aged 45-65 years with pancreatic cancer. The starting material was peripheral blood, obtained from a patient treated with photon-based radiotherapy.

The CDR3 here is CASSQVRGGNEKLFF. CDR3 DNA: TGCGCCAGCAGCCAAGTTAGGGGGGGGAATGAAAAACTGTTTTTT. The J gene is TRBJ1-4, the V gene TRBV4-1, with a weak D call TRBD1 (6 bases). Germline V lookup: CDR1 MGHRA, CDR2 YSYEKL. V was clipped by 1 base and J by 5 bases, with 11 bases between them. The CDR3 runs 15 residues.